This TCR beta chain was captured in a study of technical replicates of blood from a handful of donors. The table came from immunoSEQ multiplex PCR; TCRdb's copy has only in-frame clones and leaves some out. Of about 75,000 clones detected, about 97% appear once; the ten largest clones hold about 0.27%. V lost 5 bases to trimming and J lost 6 bases; unmatched junction nucleotides: 23. This CDR3 is built from 20 residues. In germline, CDR1 is MNHEY, CDR2 SMNVEV (reference sequence). The rearrangement uses TRBV27 and TRBJ2-2; 8 bases match TRBD1. Sequencing was carried out using T cells isolated from PBMCs. This TCR was sampled from a human donor in good health. CDR3 nucleotide sequence: TGTGCCAGCAGTATAACGGCGAGAAAAACCGGGACAGGTCTGTCCGGGGAGCTGTTTTTT. It yields the protein CASSITARKTGTGLSGELFF.